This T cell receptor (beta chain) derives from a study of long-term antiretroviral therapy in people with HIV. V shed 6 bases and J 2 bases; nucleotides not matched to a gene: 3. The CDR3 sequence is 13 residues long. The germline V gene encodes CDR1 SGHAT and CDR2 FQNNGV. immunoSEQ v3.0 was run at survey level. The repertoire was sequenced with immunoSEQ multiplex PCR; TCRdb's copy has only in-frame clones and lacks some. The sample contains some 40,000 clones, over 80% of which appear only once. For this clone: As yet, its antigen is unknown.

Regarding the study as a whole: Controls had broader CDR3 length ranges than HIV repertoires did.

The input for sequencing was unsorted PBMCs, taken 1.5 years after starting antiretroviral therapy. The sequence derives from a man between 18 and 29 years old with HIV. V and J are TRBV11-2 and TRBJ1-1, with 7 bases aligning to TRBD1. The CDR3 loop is CASRRQGNTEAFF. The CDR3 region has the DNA TGTGCCAGCAGGAGACAGGGTAACACTGAAGCTTTCTTT.